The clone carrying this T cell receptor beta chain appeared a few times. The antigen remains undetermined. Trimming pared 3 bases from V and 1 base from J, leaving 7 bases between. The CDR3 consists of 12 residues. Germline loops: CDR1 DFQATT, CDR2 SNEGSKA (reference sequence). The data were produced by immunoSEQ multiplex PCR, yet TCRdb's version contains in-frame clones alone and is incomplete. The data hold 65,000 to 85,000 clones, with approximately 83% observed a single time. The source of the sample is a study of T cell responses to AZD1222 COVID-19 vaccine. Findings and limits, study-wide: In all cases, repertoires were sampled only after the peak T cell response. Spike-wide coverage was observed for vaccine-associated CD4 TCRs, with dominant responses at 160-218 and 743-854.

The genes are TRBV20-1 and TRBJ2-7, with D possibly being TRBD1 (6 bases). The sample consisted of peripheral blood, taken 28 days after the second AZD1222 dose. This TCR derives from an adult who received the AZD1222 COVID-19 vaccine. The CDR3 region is CSASQGSYEQYF. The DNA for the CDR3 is TGCAGTGCTAGTCAGGGGTCCTACGAGCAGTACTTC.